This TCR beta chain was found in a study of T cells in Graves' hyperthyroidism and ophthalmopathy (dated 2019 in TCRdb). Concerning the study at large: Peripheral blood samples were taken at initial diagnosis, before any treatment was given. Prospective prediction of ophthalmopathy was tested in an independent validation cohort consisting of 18 to 20 hyperthyroidism patients and over 15 patients who later progressed to ophthalmopathy. Thyroid tissue and blood T-cell repertoires from six Graves' hyperthyroidism patients were also compared in the study. The 90 to 100 discovery patients were randomly divided into training and test sets at a 7:3 ratio. After blood sampling, hyperthyroidism patients were treated with methimazole at a starting dose of 30 mg daily, and ophthalmopathy patients were treated with high-dose intravenous methylprednisolone. To identify distinguishing TCR V-J signatures, a discovery cohort of 95 to 100 patients was used, comprising fewer than 45 with Graves' ophthalmopathy and some 57 with stable Graves' hyperthyroidism. TCR Vbeta CDR3 sequencing of 135 peripheral blood samples (under 45 ophthalmopathy, 75 to 85 hyperthyroidism and roughly 17 progressor patients) is reported in the paper. The full study reports these points: Sample size was not statistically predetermined, and blinding of investigators to group allocation was not performed. In validation, the model predicted progression to ophthalmopathy a median of approximately 6.6 months before onset, with roughly 70% sensitivity and more than 72% specificity. Most expanded thyroid clonotypes (frequency above 0.001) were also found in blood, which suggests that blood repertoires may mirror thyroid immune responses. A model built on a 13 V-J signature distinguished ophthalmopathy from stable hyperthyroidism, reaching roughly 88% sensitivity and around 81% specificity in cross-validation and 80%/75% in testing.

Ophthalmopathy patients had moderately to severely active disease, Clinical Activity Score of at least 3, NOSPECS grade of at least 4, and duration under 3 months. Any patient with an uncontrolled infection, another autoimmune disease, pregnancy or lactation was excluded. Diagnoses relied on clinical symptoms, serum thyroxine and TRAb, thyroid ultrasound and orbital computed tomography. PBMCs were isolated from around 10 ml of fresh peripheral blood by Ficoll-Paque density gradient centrifugation. Trizol reagent was used to extract total RNA, and RNA quality was then checked on an Agilent 2100 Bioanalyzer. Amplification of TCR beta CDR3 regions was carried out from RNA transcripts. The first round of RT-PCR for the TCR CDR3 was performed with the HTBI primer set and the Qiagen OneStep RT-PCR kit. Libraries were constructed in a second round of multiplex PCR, after which size selection and purification were performed. Libraries were sequenced paired-end with 100 bp reads on an Illumina HiSeq2000. The authors processed their data as follows. SOAPnuke was used to process the raw data, throwing out any read that contained adapters or uncalled bases, had a mean Phred below 15, or lacked an exact constant-primer or identifier match. COPE v1.2.5 was used to merge high-quality paired reads, and clonotypes were defined as unique nucleotide sequences. MiTCR v1.1 was used to align clonotypes to the IMGT TRBV, TRBD and TRBJ reference segments. The analysis was restricted to V-J combinations with a frequency above 0.0001, which together covered 99% to 99.2% of the repertoires. A TCS score was defined as the ratio of F50 (clonal expansion) to E x V (chaos), with BLOSUM62-based TCRdist applied between CDR3 peptides within each V-J. Welch's t-statistics and random forest reduced 500 to 550 V-J features to 10 to 15, which were used in a naive Bayes classifier (R e1071). TCRdb handled the public reads itself, with Q25 trimming in fastp and clone calling in MiXCR, and kept productive beta chains. Entries are consolidated by CDR3 protein sequence, retaining the most common genes and DNA. Clone size and V and J calls follow TCRdb, not the original study. The sample has about 400,000 distinct CDR3 sequences on record, about 14% of them singletons. The top ten clonotypes cover around 19% of the sample.

For CDR1 and CDR2, the germline V gene lists SNHLY and FYNNEI. The CDR3 goes from the cysteine to the phenylalanine over 15 residues. Only CDR3 DNA remains: 45 bases, in frame from the first base. V loses 8 bases, J loses 0 bases, and the germline ends lie 16 bases apart. Many counts were recorded for this clonotype. Its antigen has not been determined. No base quality values were provided; no much bigger clone lies one nucleotide off. This receptor was identified in a woman in her thirties with Graves' ophthalmopathy. Sequencing was done on a sample of blood. The rearrangement joined TRBV2 to TRBJ1-2; TRBD1 could be the D gene, as 6 bases match. The sequenced DNA: TGTGCCAGCCCCCGCGGGGGGGGGCCTAACTATGGCTACACCTTC. It encodes CASPRGGGPNYGYTF.